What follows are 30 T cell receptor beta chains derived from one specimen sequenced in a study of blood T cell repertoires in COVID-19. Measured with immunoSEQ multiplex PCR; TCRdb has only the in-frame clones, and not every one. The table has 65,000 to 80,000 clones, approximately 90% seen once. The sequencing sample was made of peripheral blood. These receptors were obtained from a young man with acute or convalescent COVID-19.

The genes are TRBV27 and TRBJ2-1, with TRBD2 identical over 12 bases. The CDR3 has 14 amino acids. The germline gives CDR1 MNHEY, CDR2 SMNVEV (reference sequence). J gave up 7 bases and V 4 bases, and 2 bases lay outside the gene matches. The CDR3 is CASSSGLAGNEQFF. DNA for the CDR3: TGTGCCAGCAGTTCCGGACTAGCGGGAAATGAGCAGTTCTTC.

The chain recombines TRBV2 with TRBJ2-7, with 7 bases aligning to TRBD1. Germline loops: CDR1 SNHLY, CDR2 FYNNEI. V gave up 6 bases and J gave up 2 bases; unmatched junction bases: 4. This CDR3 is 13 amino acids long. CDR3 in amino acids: CASRGTVAYEQYF. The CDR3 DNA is TGTGCCAGCAGGGGGACAGTTGCCTACGAGCAGTACTTC.

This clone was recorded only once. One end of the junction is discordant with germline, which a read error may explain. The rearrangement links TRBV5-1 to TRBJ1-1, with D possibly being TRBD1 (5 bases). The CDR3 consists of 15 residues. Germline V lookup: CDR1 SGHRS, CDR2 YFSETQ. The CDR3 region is CASNLQEGRVTEAFF. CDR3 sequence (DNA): TGCGCCAGCAACTTGCAGGAGGGGCGGGTGACTGAAGCTTTCTTT.

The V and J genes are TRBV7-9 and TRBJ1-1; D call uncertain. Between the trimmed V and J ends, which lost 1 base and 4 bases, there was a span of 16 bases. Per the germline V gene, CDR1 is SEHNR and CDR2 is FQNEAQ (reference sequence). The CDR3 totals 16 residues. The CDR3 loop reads CASSLELSGFATEAFF. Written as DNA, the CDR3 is TGTGCCAGCAGCTTAGAGTTATCGGGTTTTGCCACTGAAGCTTTCTTT.

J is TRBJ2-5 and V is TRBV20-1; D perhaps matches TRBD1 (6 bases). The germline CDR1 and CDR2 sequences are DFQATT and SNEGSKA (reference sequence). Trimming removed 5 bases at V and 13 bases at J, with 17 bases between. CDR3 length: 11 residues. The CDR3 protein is CSAGQGNRWYF. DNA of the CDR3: TGCAGTGCTGGCCAGGGGAATAGATGGTACTTC.

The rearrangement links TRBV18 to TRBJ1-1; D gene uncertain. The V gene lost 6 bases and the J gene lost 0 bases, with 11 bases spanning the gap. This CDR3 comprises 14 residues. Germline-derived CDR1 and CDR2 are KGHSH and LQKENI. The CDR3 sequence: CASSGDSMNTEAFF. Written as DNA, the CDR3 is TGTGCCAGCTCCGGAGATTCCATGAACACTGAAGCTTTCTTT.

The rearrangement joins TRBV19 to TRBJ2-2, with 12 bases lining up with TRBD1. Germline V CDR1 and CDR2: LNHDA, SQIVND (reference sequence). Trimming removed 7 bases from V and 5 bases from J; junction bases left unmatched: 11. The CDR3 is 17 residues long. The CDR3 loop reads CASTSLGTGGFTGELFF. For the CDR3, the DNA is TGTGCCAGTACCTCATTGGGGACAGGGGGCTTTACCGGGGAGCTGTTTTTT.

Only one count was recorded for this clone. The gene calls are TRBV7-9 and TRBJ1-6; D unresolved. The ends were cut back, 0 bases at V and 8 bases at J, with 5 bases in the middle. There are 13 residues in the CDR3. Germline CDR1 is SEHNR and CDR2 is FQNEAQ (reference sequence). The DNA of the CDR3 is TGTGCCAGCAGCTTAGCGCGGGATTCACCCCTCCACTTT. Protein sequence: CASSLARDSPLHF. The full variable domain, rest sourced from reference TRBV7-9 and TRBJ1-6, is DTGVSQNPRHKITKRGQNVTFRCDPISEHNRLYWYRQTLGQGPEFLTYFQNEAQLEKSRLLSDRFSAERPKGSFSTLEIQRTEQGDSAMYLCASSLARDSPLHFGNGTRLTVT.

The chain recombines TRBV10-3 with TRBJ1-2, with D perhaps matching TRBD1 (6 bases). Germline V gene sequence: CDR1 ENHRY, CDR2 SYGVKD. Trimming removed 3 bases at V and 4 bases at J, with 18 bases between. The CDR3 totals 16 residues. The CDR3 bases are TGTGCCATCAGTGATCGACGACCGGACAGCGTCTATGGCTACACCTTC. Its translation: CAISDRRPDSVYGYTF.

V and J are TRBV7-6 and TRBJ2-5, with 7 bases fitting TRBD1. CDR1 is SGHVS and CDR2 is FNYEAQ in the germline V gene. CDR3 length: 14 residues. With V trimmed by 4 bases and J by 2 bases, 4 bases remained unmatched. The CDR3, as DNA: TGTGCCAGCAGCTCACAGGGGTATCAAGAGACCCAGTACTTC. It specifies CASSSQGYQETQYF.

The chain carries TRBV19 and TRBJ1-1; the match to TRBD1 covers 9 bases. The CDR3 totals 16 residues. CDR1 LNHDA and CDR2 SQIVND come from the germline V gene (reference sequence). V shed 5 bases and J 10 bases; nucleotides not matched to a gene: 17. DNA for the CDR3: TGTGCCAGTAGTCCAACGGGACAGGGACCCCAGGGGAGAGCTTTCTTT. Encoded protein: CASSPTGQGPQGRAFF.

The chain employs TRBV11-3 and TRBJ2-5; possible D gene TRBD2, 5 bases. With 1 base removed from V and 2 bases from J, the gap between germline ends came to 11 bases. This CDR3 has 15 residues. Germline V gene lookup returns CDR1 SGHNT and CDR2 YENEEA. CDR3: CASSLGETLQETQYF. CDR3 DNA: TGTGCCAGCAGCTTAGGGGAGACTCTTCAAGAGACCCAGTACTTC.

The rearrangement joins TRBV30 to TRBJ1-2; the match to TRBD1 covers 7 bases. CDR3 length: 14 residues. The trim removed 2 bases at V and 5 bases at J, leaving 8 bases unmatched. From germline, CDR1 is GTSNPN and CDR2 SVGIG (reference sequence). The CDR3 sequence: CAWSPGGNSYGYTF. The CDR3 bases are TGTGCCTGGAGTCCAGGGGGGAACTCATATGGCTACACCTTC. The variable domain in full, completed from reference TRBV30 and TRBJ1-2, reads SQTIHQWPATLVQPVGSPLSLECTVEGTSNPNLYWYRQAAGRGLQLLFYSVGIGQISSEVPQNLSASRPQDRQFILSSKKLLLSDSGFYLCAWSPGGNSYGYTFGSGTRLTVV.

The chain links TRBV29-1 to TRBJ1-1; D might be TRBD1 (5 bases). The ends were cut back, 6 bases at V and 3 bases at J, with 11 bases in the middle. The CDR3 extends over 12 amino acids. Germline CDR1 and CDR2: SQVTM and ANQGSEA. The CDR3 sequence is CSVGWGDTEAFF. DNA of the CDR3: TGCAGCGTCGGGTGGGGGGACACTGAAGCTTTCTTT.

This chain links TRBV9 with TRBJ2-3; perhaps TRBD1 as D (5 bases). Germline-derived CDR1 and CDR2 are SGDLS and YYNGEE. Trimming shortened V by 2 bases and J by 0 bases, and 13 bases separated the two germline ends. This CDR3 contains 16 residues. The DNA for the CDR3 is TGTGCCAGCAGCGTCGGTGGGGCCCCTAGCACAGATACGCAGTATTTT. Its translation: CASSVGGAPSTDTQYF.

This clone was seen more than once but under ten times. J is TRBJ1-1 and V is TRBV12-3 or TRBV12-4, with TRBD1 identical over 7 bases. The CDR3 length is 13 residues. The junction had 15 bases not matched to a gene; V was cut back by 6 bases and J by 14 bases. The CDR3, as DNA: TGTGCCAGCAGCGAGGACAGGCGTTCTCTGGGCTTCTTT. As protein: CASSEDRRSLGFF.

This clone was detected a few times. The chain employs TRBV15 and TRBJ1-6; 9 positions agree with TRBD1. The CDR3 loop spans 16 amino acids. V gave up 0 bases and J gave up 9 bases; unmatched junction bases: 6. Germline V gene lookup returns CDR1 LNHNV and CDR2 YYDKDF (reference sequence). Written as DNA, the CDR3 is TGTGCCACCAGCAGAGATCCGGGACAGGGACTTTCACCCCTCCACTTT. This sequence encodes CATSRDPGQGLSPLHF.

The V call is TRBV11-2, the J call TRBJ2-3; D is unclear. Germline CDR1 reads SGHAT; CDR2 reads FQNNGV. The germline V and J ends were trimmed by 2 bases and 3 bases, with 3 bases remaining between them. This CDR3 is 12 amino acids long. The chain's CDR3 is CASSLITDTQYF. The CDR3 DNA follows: TGTGCCAGCAGCTTAATAACAGATACGCAGTATTTT.

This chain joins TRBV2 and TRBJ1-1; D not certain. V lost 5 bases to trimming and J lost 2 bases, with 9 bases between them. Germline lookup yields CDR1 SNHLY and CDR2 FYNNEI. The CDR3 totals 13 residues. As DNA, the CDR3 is TGTGCCAGCAGTACAGAGATCAACACTGAAGCTTTCTTT. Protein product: CASSTEINTEAFF.

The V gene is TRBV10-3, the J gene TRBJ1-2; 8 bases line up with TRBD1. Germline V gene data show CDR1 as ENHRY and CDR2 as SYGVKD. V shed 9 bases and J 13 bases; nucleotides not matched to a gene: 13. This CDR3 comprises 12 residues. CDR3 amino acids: CAIGQGNTVITF. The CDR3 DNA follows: TGTGCCATTGGACAGGGTAATACGGTAATCACCTTC.

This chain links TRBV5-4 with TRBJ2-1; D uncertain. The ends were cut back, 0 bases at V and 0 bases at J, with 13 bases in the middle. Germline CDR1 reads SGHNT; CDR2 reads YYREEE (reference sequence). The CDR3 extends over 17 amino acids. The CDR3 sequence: CASSLALLADSYNEQFF. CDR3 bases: TGTGCCAGCAGCTTGGCCCTTCTGGCGGACTCCTACAATGAGCAGTTCTTC.

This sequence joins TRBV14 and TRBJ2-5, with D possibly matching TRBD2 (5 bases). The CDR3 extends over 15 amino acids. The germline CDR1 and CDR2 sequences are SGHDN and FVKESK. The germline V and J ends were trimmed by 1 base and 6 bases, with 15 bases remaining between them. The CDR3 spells CASSQVVGAAKTQYF. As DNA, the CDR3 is TGTGCCAGCAGCCAAGTGGTGGGAGCCGCGAAGACCCAGTACTTC. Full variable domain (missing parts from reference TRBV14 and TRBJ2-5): EAGVTQFPSHSVIEKGQTVTLRCDPISGHDNLYWYRRVMGKEIKFLLHFVKESKQDESGMPNNRFLAERTGGTYSTLKVQPAELEDSGVYFCASSQVVGAAKTQYFGPGTRLLVL.

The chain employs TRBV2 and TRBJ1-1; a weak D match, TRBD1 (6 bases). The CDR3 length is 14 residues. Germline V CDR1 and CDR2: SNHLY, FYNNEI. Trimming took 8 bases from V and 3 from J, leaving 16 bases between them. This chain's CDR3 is CASSRQGKDTEAFF. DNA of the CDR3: TGTGCCAGCTCTCGGCAGGGGAAGGACACTGAAGCTTTCTTT.

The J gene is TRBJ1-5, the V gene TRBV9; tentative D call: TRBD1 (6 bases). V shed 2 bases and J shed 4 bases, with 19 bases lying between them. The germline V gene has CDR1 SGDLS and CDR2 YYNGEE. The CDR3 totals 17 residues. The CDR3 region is CASSVVSNREENQPQHF. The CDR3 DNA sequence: TGTGCCAGCAGCGTCGTCTCAAACAGGGAAGAAAATCAGCCCCAGCATTTT. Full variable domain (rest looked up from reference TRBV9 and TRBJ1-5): DSGVTQTPKHLITATGQRVTLRCSPRSGDLSVYWYQQSLDQGLQFLIQYYNGEERAKGNILERFSAQQFPDLHSELNLSSLELGDSALYFCASSVVSNREENQPQHFGDGTRLSIL.

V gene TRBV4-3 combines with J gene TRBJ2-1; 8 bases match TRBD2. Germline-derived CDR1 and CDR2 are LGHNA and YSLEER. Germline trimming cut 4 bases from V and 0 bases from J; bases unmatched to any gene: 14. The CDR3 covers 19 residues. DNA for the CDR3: TGCGCCAGCAGCCTTTCGGTGTTCGCGGGAGGAAGCTCCTACAATGAGCAGTTCTTC. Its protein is CASSLSVFAGGSSYNEQFF.

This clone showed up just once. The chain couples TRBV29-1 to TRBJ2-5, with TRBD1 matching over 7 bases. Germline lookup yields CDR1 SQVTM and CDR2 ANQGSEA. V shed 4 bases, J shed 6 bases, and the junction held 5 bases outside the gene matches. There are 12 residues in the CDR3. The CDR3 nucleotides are TGCAGCGTTGGAGGGGGCGAACAGACCCAGTACTTC. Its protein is CSVGGGEQTQYF.

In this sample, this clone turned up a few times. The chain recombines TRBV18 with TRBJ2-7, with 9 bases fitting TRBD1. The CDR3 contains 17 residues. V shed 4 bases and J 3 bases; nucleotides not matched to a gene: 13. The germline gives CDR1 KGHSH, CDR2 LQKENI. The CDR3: CASSLQNSRTGVYEQYF. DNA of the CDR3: TGTGCCAGCTCACTACAAAACTCCCGGACAGGGGTCTACGAGCAGTACTTC. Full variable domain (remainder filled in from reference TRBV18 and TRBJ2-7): NAGVMQNPRHLVRRRGQEARLRCSPMKGHSHVYWYRQLPEEGLKFMVYLQKENIIDESGMPKERFSAEFPKEGPSILRIQQVVRGDSAAYFCASSLQNSRTGVYEQYFGPGTRLTVT.

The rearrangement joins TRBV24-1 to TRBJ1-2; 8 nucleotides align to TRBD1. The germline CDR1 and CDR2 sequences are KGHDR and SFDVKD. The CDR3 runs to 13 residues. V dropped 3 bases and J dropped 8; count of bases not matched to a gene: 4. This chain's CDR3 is CATSDGQGRGYTF. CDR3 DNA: TGTGCCACCAGTGATGGACAGGGCCGCGGCTACACCTTC.

In DNA, the CDR3 is TGTGCCTGGAGTGGAGGAATACATGGCTACACCTTC. As protein: CAWSGGIHGYTF. The rearrangement joins TRBV30 to TRBJ1-2; D not resolved. In germline, CDR1 is GTSNPN, CDR2 SVGIG (reference sequence). V was trimmed by 1 base and J by 6 bases, leaving 9 bases between them. This CDR3 has 12 residues.

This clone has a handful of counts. Here the CDR3 reads CASSQWSGGAADTQYF. The DNA of the CDR3 is TGTGCCAGCAGCCAATGGAGCGGGGGGGCGGCAGATACGCAGTATTTT. The chain joins TRBV4-2 to TRBJ2-3; the match to TRBD2 covers 10 bases. The ends lost 2 bases at V and 4 bases at J; junction bases unmatched: 6. This CDR3 has 16 residues. Looked up from germline, CDR1 is LGHNA and CDR2 is YNFKEQ.